The rows below give T cell receptor beta chains drawn from one sample of a study of blood T cell repertoires in COVID-19. Some clones are missing from TCRdb's copy, which holds only in-frame ones; the method was immunoSEQ multiplex PCR. Here the sample spans about 250,000 clones, about 85% being singletons. Sequenced input: peripheral blood. Receptors were obtained from a man younger than 35 with active or convalescent COVID-19. Each CDR3 is given with its conserved first and last residue. A D gene is named only where the DNA matches it firmly. Clone sizes are given selectively: once, few, many, or a class where the clone is expanded.

d_call: TRBD2; clone_size: NA; v_call: TRBV29-1; j_call: TRBJ2-1; cdr3_aa: CSVDGLAGDNEQFF; cdr3_nt: TGCAGCGTTGATGGTCTAGCGGGGGATAATGAGCAGTTCTTC
d_call: TRBD2; clone_size: NA; v_call: TRBV30; j_call: TRBJ2-3; cdr3_aa: CAWSGETSGGPSTDTQYF; cdr3_nt: TGTGCCTGGAGCGGGGAAACTAGCGGGGGCCCTTCCACAGATACGCAGTATTTT
d_call: NA; clone_size: once; v_call: TRBV15; j_call: TRBJ2-1; cdr3_aa: CATSRGDYGNEQFF; cdr3_nt: TGTGCCACCAGCAGAGGAGACTACGGCAATGAGCAGTTCTTC
d_call: NA; clone_size: NA; v_call: TRBV20-1; j_call: TRBJ2-1; cdr3_aa: CSALRGNEQFF; cdr3_nt: TGCAGTGCTCTCCGGGGGAATGAGCAGTTCTTC
d_call: TRBD2; clone_size: NA; v_call: TRBV4-3; j_call: TRBJ2-7; cdr3_aa: CASSQIAGGAYEQYF; cdr3_nt: TGCGCCAGCAGCCAAATAGCGGGAGGGGCCTACGAGCAGTACTTC
d_call: NA; clone_size: NA; v_call: TRBV9; j_call: TRBJ1-4; cdr3_aa: CASSPGIQRGLKLFF; cdr3_nt: TGTGCCAGCAGCCCCGGGATTCAAAGGGGACTTAAACTGTTTTTT
d_call: TRBD1; clone_size: many; v_call: TRBV28; j_call: TRBJ1-2; cdr3_aa: CASSLRQGRNYGYTF; cdr3_nt: TGTGCCAGCAGTTTACGACAGGGGCGAAACTATGGCTACACCTTC
d_call: NA; clone_size: NA; v_call: TRBV27; j_call: TRBJ1-2; cdr3_aa: CASSSQGLGDGYGYTF; cdr3_nt: TGTGCCAGCAGCTCCCAGGGCCTAGGGGATGGCTATGGCTACACCTTC
d_call: TRBD1; clone_size: NA; v_call: TRBV29-1; j_call: TRBJ2-7; cdr3_aa: CSVLRDRNSYEQYF; cdr3_nt: TGCAGCGTTCTCCGGGACAGAAACTCCTACGAGCAGTACTTC
d_call: NA; clone_size: NA; v_call: TRBV19; j_call: TRBJ1-3; cdr3_aa: CASSISSSGNTIYF; cdr3_nt: TGTGCCAGTAGTATATCCAGCTCTGGAAACACCATATATTTT
d_call: NA; clone_size: NA; v_call: TRBV5-1; j_call: TRBJ1-2; cdr3_aa: CASSPGHFNGYGYTF; cdr3_nt: TGCGCCAGCAGCCCCGGACACTTCAACGGCTATGGCTACACCTTC
d_call: TRBD1; clone_size: NA; v_call: TRBV28; j_call: TRBJ1-4; cdr3_aa: CASSSLTGGEEKLFF; cdr3_nt: TGTGCCAGCAGTTCTTTGACAGGGGGCGAAGAAAAACTGTTTTTT
d_call: NA; clone_size: NA; v_call: TRBV5-8; j_call: TRBJ1-5; cdr3_aa: CASSSTPSTSNQPQHF; cdr3_nt: TGTGCCAGCAGCTCCACCCCCTCTACCAGCAATCAGCCCCAGCATTTT
d_call: TRBD1; clone_size: NA; v_call: TRBV9; j_call: TRBJ2-2; cdr3_aa: CASSPGAGTGRSGELFF; cdr3_nt: TGTGCCAGCAGCCCAGGGGCCGGGACAGGGAGATCCGGGGAGCTGTTTTTT
d_call: NA; clone_size: few; v_call: TRBV20-1; j_call: TRBJ1-1; cdr3_aa: CSAKQNTEAFF; cdr3_nt: TGCAGTGCTAAACAGAACACTGAAGCTTTCTTT
d_call: NA; clone_size: NA; v_call: TRBV5-4; j_call: TRBJ1-3; cdr3_aa: CASSSDTLGNTIYF; cdr3_nt: TGTGCCAGCAGCTCCGACACGCTCGGAAACACCATATATTTT
d_call: NA; clone_size: NA; v_call: TRBV6-5; j_call: TRBJ1-6; cdr3_aa: CASSYSRVAYNSPLHF; cdr3_nt: TGTGCCAGCAGTTACTCCCGGGTAGCCTATAATTCACCCCTCCACTTT
d_call: NA; clone_size: few; v_call: TRBV7-9; j_call: TRBJ2-1; cdr3_aa: CASSLVGGLYNEQFF; cdr3_nt: TGTGCCAGCAGCTTGGTCGGGGGGCTCTACAATGAGCAGTTCTTC
d_call: TRBD2; clone_size: once; v_call: TRBV5-1; j_call: TRBJ2-7; cdr3_aa: CASSLPSMEGAETSGSGVSYEQYF; cdr3_nt: TGCGCCAGCAGCCTACCCTCCATGGAGGGGGCAGAGACTAGCGGGAGCGGGGTCTCCTACGAGCAGTACTTC
d_call: NA; clone_size: NA; v_call: TRBV11-3; j_call: TRBJ2-2; cdr3_aa: CASSLVSGGELFF; cdr3_nt: TGTGCCAGCAGCTTAGTATCGGGCGGGGAGCTGTTTTTT
d_call: NA; clone_size: few; v_call: TRBV7-9; j_call: TRBJ2-7; cdr3_aa: CASSYSGGGSEQYF; cdr3_nt: TGTGCCAGCAGTTATTCGGGGGGCGGGTCCGAGCAGTACTTC
d_call: TRBD2; clone_size: NA; v_call: TRBV6-6; j_call: TRBJ2-3; cdr3_aa: CASSARLAGSTDTQYF; cdr3_nt: TGTGCCAGCAGTGCACGACTAGCGGGAAGCACAGATACGCAGTATTTT
d_call: TRBD1; clone_size: NA; v_call: TRBV19; j_call: TRBJ1-1; cdr3_aa: CASRQGDTEAFF; cdr3_nt: TGTGCCAGTAGGCAGGGGGACACTGAAGCTTTCTTT
d_call: TRBD1; clone_size: NA; v_call: TRBV11-3; j_call: TRBJ1-5; cdr3_aa: CARIGQGDFGPQHF; cdr3_nt: TGTGCCAGGATAGGACAGGGAGATTTCGGGCCCCAGCATTTT
d_call: NA; clone_size: NA; v_call: TRBV6-1; j_call: TRBJ1-3; cdr3_aa: CASSETAGAGNTIYF; cdr3_nt: TGTGCCAGCAGTGAGACCGCAGGGGCTGGAAACACCATATATTTT
d_call: TRBD1; clone_size: NA; v_call: TRBV5-1; j_call: TRBJ2-3; cdr3_aa: CASSKGQGDTSTDTQYF; cdr3_nt: TGCGCCAGCAGCAAAGGACAGGGGGATACTAGCACAGATACGCAGTATTTT
d_call: NA; clone_size: NA; v_call: TRBV5-1; j_call: TRBJ2-3; cdr3_aa: CASARMGTSTDTQYF; cdr3_nt: TGCGCCAGCGCTCGGATGGGCACTAGCACAGATACGCAGTATTTT
d_call: TRBD1; clone_size: few; v_call: TRBV30; j_call: TRBJ1-5; cdr3_aa: CAWSRGTAPNQPQHF; cdr3_nt: TGTGCCTGGAGTCGGGGGACAGCTCCTAATCAGCCCCAGCATTTT
d_call: NA; clone_size: NA; v_call: TRBV6-6; j_call: TRBJ2-3; cdr3_aa: CASSHRVRGTDTQYF; cdr3_nt: TGTGCCAGCAGCCACAGGGTACGTGGCACAGATACGCAGTATTTT
d_call: NA; clone_size: once; v_call: TRBV7-9; j_call: TRBJ2-1; cdr3_aa: CASSLESAYNEQFF; cdr3_nt: TGTGCCAGCAGCTTAGAGTCTGCGTACAATGAGCAGTTCTTC
d_call: TRBD2; clone_size: many; v_call: TRBV28; j_call: TRBJ2-2; cdr3_aa: CASSLWRLAGGPGELFF; cdr3_nt: TGTGCCAGCAGTTTATGGAGGCTAGCGGGAGGGCCCGGGGAGCTGTTTTTT
d_call: TRBD2; clone_size: NA; v_call: TRBV27; j_call: TRBJ2-1; cdr3_aa: CASSLGLVGTNEQFF; cdr3_nt: TGTGCCAGCAGCTTAGGACTAGTAGGCACCAATGAGCAGTTCTTC
d_call: NA; clone_size: NA; v_call: TRBV6-5; j_call: TRBJ2-1; cdr3_aa: CASLGGARGNEQFF; cdr3_nt: TGTGCCAGCCTCGGAGGGGCCCGCGGAAATGAGCAGTTCTTC
d_call: NA; clone_size: few; v_call: TRBV6-2/TRBV6-3; j_call: TRBJ1-1; cdr3_aa: CASSYRLENTEAFF; cdr3_nt: TGTGCCAGCAGTTACCGACTTGAAAACACTGAAGCTTTCTTT
d_call: NA; clone_size: once; v_call: TRBV6-5; j_call: TRBJ1-2; cdr3_aa: CASNPRQGNYGYTF; cdr3_nt: TGTGCCAGCAACCCGCGGCAGGGGAACTATGGCTACACCTTC
d_call: TRBD2; clone_size: NA; v_call: TRBV4-2; j_call: TRBJ2-3; cdr3_aa: CASRQTSGGMDTQYF; cdr3_nt: TGTGCCAGCAGACAAACTAGCGGGGGGATGGATACGCAGTATTTT
d_call: NA; clone_size: NA; v_call: TRBV7-2; j_call: TRBJ1-3; cdr3_aa: CASSLVGRGGNTIYF; cdr3_nt: TGTGCCAGCAGCTTAGTAGGCAGGGGTGGAAACACCATATATTTT
d_call: NA; clone_size: NA; v_call: TRBV28; j_call: TRBJ1-1; cdr3_aa: CASSLGGALNTEAFF; cdr3_nt: TGTGCCAGCAGTTTGGGGGGGGCCTTGAACACTGAAGCTTTCTTT
d_call: TRBD2; clone_size: NA; v_call: TRBV19; j_call: TRBJ2-7; cdr3_aa: CASSIVSGRDEQYF; cdr3_nt: TGTGCCAGTAGTATCGTTAGCGGGAGAGACGAGCAGTACTTC
d_call: TRBD2; clone_size: NA; v_call: TRBV4-3; j_call: TRBJ2-7; cdr3_aa: CASSQNVLAGSEQYF; cdr3_nt: TGCGCCAGCAGCCAAAACGTCCTAGCGGGATCCGAGCAGTACTTC
d_call: NA; clone_size: NA; v_call: TRBV12-3/TRBV12-4; j_call: TRBJ1-1; cdr3_aa: CASSPYRTEAFF; cdr3_nt: TGTGCCAGCAGCCCCTATCGGACTGAAGCTTTCTTT
d_call: TRBD1; clone_size: NA; v_call: TRBV27; j_call: TRBJ2-7; cdr3_aa: CASRLLGGQGSIYEQYF; cdr3_nt: TGTGCCAGCAGACTTTTGGGGGGACAGGGGTCTATCTACGAGCAGTACTTC
d_call: TRBD1; clone_size: NA; v_call: TRBV19; j_call: TRBJ1-1; cdr3_aa: CASTRGRDRDTEAFF; cdr3_nt: TGTGCCAGTACCCGAGGGAGGGACAGGGATACTGAAGCTTTCTTT
d_call: TRBD2; clone_size: NA; v_call: TRBV2; j_call: TRBJ2-1; cdr3_aa: CASRYGTSGEYDNEQFF; cdr3_nt: TGTGCCAGCAGGTACGGGACTAGCGGGGAGTACGACAATGAGCAGTTCTTC
d_call: TRBD1; clone_size: NA; v_call: TRBV5-1; j_call: TRBJ1-1; cdr3_aa: CASSSRTGGNTEAFF; cdr3_nt: TGCGCCAGCAGCTCACGGACAGGGGGGAACACTGAAGCTTTCTTT
d_call: TRBD2; clone_size: NA; v_call: TRBV7-2; j_call: TRBJ2-6; cdr3_aa: CASSRPVGGGDSGANVLTF; cdr3_nt: TGTGCCAGCAGCCGTCCTGTGGGCGGGGGGGACTCTGGGGCCAACGTCCTGACTTTC
d_call: TRBD1; clone_size: NA; v_call: TRBV6-2/TRBV6-3; j_call: TRBJ2-7; cdr3_aa: CASSKTGTGTPYF; cdr3_nt: TGTGCCAGCAGTAAAACCGGGACAGGGACCCCGTACTTC
d_call: NA; clone_size: NA; v_call: TRBV5-1; j_call: TRBJ1-1; cdr3_aa: CASSDQQITEAFF; cdr3_nt: TGCGCCAGCAGCGACCAACAGATTACTGAAGCTTTCTTT
d_call: TRBD1; clone_size: NA; v_call: TRBV19; j_call: TRBJ2-1; cdr3_aa: CASSTTGGAGNEQFF; cdr3_nt: TGTGCCAGTAGTACGACAGGGGGCGCAGGTAATGAGCAGTTCTTC
d_call: NA; clone_size: NA; v_call: TRBV27; j_call: TRBJ1-6; cdr3_aa: CASSLPETDLFNSPLHF; cdr3_nt: TGTGCCAGCAGTTTACCCGAGACAGATCTTTTTAATTCACCCCTCCACTTT
d_call: NA; clone_size: NA; v_call: TRBV4-3; j_call: TRBJ2-3; cdr3_aa: CASSQEVGTDTQYF; cdr3_nt: TGCGCCAGCAGCCAAGAGGTAGGCACAGATACGCAGTATTTT
d_call: NA; clone_size: NA; v_call: TRBV24-1; j_call: TRBJ2-1; cdr3_aa: CATSDPQGYNEQFF; cdr3_nt: TGTGCCACCAGTGATCCCCAGGGTTACAATGAGCAGTTCTTC
d_call: TRBD1; clone_size: few; v_call: TRBV19; j_call: TRBJ1-5; cdr3_aa: CASSPGQGPQPQHF; cdr3_nt: TGTGCCAGTAGTCCAGGACAGGGGCCTCAGCCCCAGCATTTT
d_call: NA; clone_size: once; v_call: TRBV7-3; j_call: TRBJ1-1; cdr3_aa: CASSSGQGLEAFF; cdr3_nt: TGTGCCAGCAGCTCGGGGCAGGGGTTGGAAGCTTTCTTT
d_call: TRBD1; clone_size: NA; v_call: TRBV7-2; j_call: TRBJ2-7; cdr3_aa: CASSGPGQGYEQYF; cdr3_nt: TGTGCCAGCAGCGGACCGGGACAGGGTTACGAGCAGTACTTC
d_call: NA; clone_size: NA; v_call: TRBV25-1; j_call: TRBJ1-2; cdr3_aa: CASSESGFLSTNYGYTF; cdr3_nt: TGTGCCAGCAGTGAATCAGGGTTCCTTTCCACTAACTATGGCTACACCTTC
d_call: NA; clone_size: NA; v_call: TRBV6-5; j_call: TRBJ1-6; cdr3_aa: CASSQDSPYNSPLHF; cdr3_nt: TGTGCCAGCAGCCAAGACAGCCCCTATAATTCACCCCTCCACTTT